The rows below give T cell receptor beta chains drawn from one sample of a study of blood T cell repertoires in COVID-19. TCRdb keeps only in-frame clones here, not all; method: immunoSEQ multiplex PCR. Counted here are under 200,000 clones, around three quarters occurring once; the ten biggest clones make up 6.5%. The source material was peripheral blood. The receptors originated from a man aged 65-85 years with active or convalescent COVID-19. CDR3s include the opening cysteine and the closing phenylalanine or tryptophan. The order of the fields is D gene, J gene, clone size, V gene, CDR3 DNA, CDR3 protein. A D gene is named only where the DNA matches it firmly. Size values are once, few and many counts, or a class for expanded clones, and some rows have none.

>-|TRBJ1-6|-|TRBV14
TGTGCCAGCAGCCAATCTCAGGGCGCAAACCTCCACTTT
CASSQSQGANLHF
>TRBD1|TRBJ1-1|few|TRBV6-2/TRBV6-3
TGTGCCAGCAGTTCACAGGGGGGAGGAAACACTGAAGCTTTCTTT
CASSSQGGGNTEAFF
>TRBD2|TRBJ2-3|-|TRBV12-5
TGTGCTAGTGCCTCTAGCGGAGAGACTAGCACAGATACGCAGTATTTT
CASASSGETSTDTQYF
>-|TRBJ2-2|few|TRBV19
TGTGCCAGTAGTATTGGAGCTAGAAAGAACACCGGGGAGCTGTTTTTT
CASSIGARKNTGELFF
>-|TRBJ1-1|-|TRBV30
TGTGCCTGGAGTGCTCAGGGTGGGACTGAAGCTTTCTTT
CAWSAQGGTEAFF
>-|TRBJ1-2|-|TRBV2
TGTGCCAGCAGTGCTCTTTACAGGGAGGGGCCATTTGGTGGCTACACCTTC
CASSALYREGPFGGYTF
>TRBD1|TRBJ1-2|-|TRBV5-4
TGTGCCAGCAGCCCAGGGGGAGGTTCTAACTATGGCTACACCTTC
CASSPGGGSNYGYTF
>-|TRBJ2-7|once|TRBV5-1
TGCGCCAGCAGCTTGGAATATGGTGGGGGCAACGAGCAGTACTTC
CASSLEYGGGNEQYF
>TRBD2|TRBJ2-4|-|TRBV5-1
TGCGCCAGCAGCTCAGGTTCTAGCGGGGGGGCTATGATTCAGTACTTC
CASSSGSSGGAMIQYF
>-|TRBJ2-2|-|TRBV5-1
TGCGCCAGCAGCTGGGGCTCAACGAACACCGGGGAGCTGTTTTTT
CASSWGSTNTGELFF
>-|TRBJ2-7|-|TRBV20-1
TGCAGTGCTAGAATGGGGGCGCAGCAGTACTTC
CSARMGAQQYF
>-|TRBJ2-1|-|TRBV5-4
TGTGCCAGCAGCCCCACCGGAGGGGCAGGGCCCCCCAATGAGCAGTTCTTC
CASSPTGGAGPPNEQFF
>TRBD1|TRBJ1-5|-|TRBV15
TGTGCCACCAGCAGAGATCTTGAGACAGGGAATCAGCCCCAGCATTTT
CATSRDLETGNQPQHF
>TRBD1|TRBJ2-7|-|TRBV5-5
TGTGCCAGCACCCCCGACCGGGACAGGGCGCGCGAGCAGTACTTC
CASTPDRDRAREQYF
>-|TRBJ1-2|-|TRBV6-5
TGTGCCAGCAGTTACCCCGGCGGAGGCTACACCTTC
CASSYPGGGYTF
>-|TRBJ2-2|-|TRBV29-1
TGCAGCGTTTGGGGGGCCGGGGAGCTGTTTTTT
CSVWGAGELFF
>-|TRBJ2-5|-|TRBV6-5
TGTGCCAGCAGCTCACGGGTCGACCAAGAGACCCAGTACTTC
CASSSRVDQETQYF
>-|TRBJ2-7|-|TRBV20-1
TGCAGTGCTAGGGGGACATACGAGCAGTACTTC
CSARGTYEQYF
>-|TRBJ2-3|-|TRBV7-2
TGTGCCAGCAGCCCCCGGAGTTTAGATACGCAGTATTTT
CASSPRSLDTQYF
>TRBD1|TRBJ1-1|-|TRBV30
TGTGCCTGGAGTCTGGGACAGGGGGACAGCAGGGCTTTCTTT
CAWSLGQGDSRAFF
>TRBD1|TRBJ1-6|-|TRBV30
TGTGCCTGGGGACAGGGCTACTCACCCCTCCACTTT
CAWGQGYSPLHF
>TRBD1|TRBJ2-7|-|TRBV5-5
TGTGCCAGCAGCTTGGGGACAGGCGGTACGTACGAGCAGTACTTC
CASSLGTGGTYEQYF
>-|TRBJ2-1|-|TRBV21-1
TGTGCCAGCAGCACCCCCGGGACAGGGAATCGGGCCAATGAGCAGTTCTTC
CASSTPGTGNRANEQFF
>-|TRBJ2-6|-|TRBV5-1
TGCGCCAGCAGTTCCCGGGAATCCGGGGCCAACGTCCTGACTTTC
CASSSRESGANVLTF
>TRBD2|TRBJ2-1|-|TRBV5-1
TGCGCCAGCAGCTTGGCCCTCGCGGGAGGGTCTATCGATGAGCAGTTCTTC
CASSLALAGGSIDEQFF
>TRBD1|TRBJ1-6|-|TRBV4-1
TGCGCCAGCAGCCCCCGGGACAGCAATTCACCCCTCCACTTT
CASSPRDSNSPLHF
>-|TRBJ1-6|-|TRBV7-9
TGTGCCAGCAGCTTAGGACAGAATAATTCACCCCTCCACTTT
CASSLGQNNSPLHF
>TRBD1|TRBJ1-5|-|TRBV7-8
TGTGCCAGCAGCTCAGACAGGGCTCAGCCCCAGCATTTT
CASSSDRAQPQHF
>-|TRBJ1-5|-|TRBV7-2
TGTGCCAGCAGCTTACAGCCAGGGAGCAATCAGCCCCAGCATTTT
CASSLQPGSNQPQHF
>TRBD1|TRBJ1-1|-|TRBV7-9
TGTGCCAGCAGCGGCGGGACAGCCAGCGACACTGAAGCTTTCTTT
CASSGGTASDTEAFF
>TRBD2|TRBJ2-3|-|TRBV19
TGTGCCACACTAGCGGGGGCCTCAGATACGCAGTATTTT
CATLAGASDTQYF
>TRBD1|TRBJ1-1|-|TRBV2
TGTGCCAGCACCGCGGACAGGGGGTTAGTTTTAACTGAAGCTTTCTTT
CASTADRGLVLTEAFF
>TRBD1|TRBJ1-1|-|TRBV27
TGTGCCAGCAGACTAGCAGGGGGCGGCACTGAAGCTTTCTTT
CASRLAGGGTEAFF
>-|TRBJ2-5|-|TRBV5-1
TGCGCCAGCAGCTTCGGAGGGGGCGGGGAGACCCAGTACTTC
CASSFGGGGETQYF
>-|TRBJ1-3|-|TRBV19
TGTGCCAGTAGTATTAGGGGCCTCTCTGGAAACACCATATATTTT
CASSIRGLSGNTIYF
>-|TRBJ2-7|once|TRBV30
TGTGCCTGGAGTGTAGGCGGGATAGGGTACGAGCAGTACTTC
CAWSVGGIGYEQYF
>-|TRBJ1-1|-|TRBV9
TGTGCCAGCAGCGTAGTATCAGAAATGAACACTGAAGCTTTCTTT
CASSVVSEMNTEAFF
>TRBD2|TRBJ2-3|-|TRBV3-1/TRBV3-2
TGTGCCAGCAGCCAAGATTGGAGGACTAGCGGGGGGGCCCGCAGTGATACGCAGTATTTT
CASSQDWRTSGGARSDTQYF
>-|TRBJ1-2|-|TRBV15
TGTGCCACCAGCGAGGGCATTTACTATGGCTACACCTTC
CATSEGIYYGYTF
>TRBD1|TRBJ1-1|few|TRBV5-1
TGCGCCAGCAAAACTACAGGGGAGGACACTGAAGCTTTCTTT
CASKTTGEDTEAFF
>TRBD2|TRBJ2-1|-|TRBV7-9
TGTGCCAGCAGCCCCGGGACTAGCGGGAAGGATGAGCAGTTCTTC
CASSPGTSGKDEQFF
>TRBD2|TRBJ2-7|-|TRBV5-6
TGTGCCAGCAGCTTTGGGGTGTACGGGGGGATCTACGAGCAGTACTTC
CASSFGVYGGIYEQYF
>-|TRBJ1-1|once|TRBV6-2/TRBV6-3
TGTGCCAGCAGTTACGGGGGGGCAGGGAGCACTGAAGCTTTCTTT
CASSYGGAGSTEAFF
>-|TRBJ2-3|-|TRBV6-1
TGTGCCAGCAGTGAAATTAGCGGAAGCACAGATACGCAGTATTTT
CASSEISGSTDTQYF
>-|TRBJ1-3|-|TRBV2
TGTGCCAGCAGTTGGGGGGATCCTATATACTCTGGAAACACCATATATTTT
CASSWGDPIYSGNTIYF
>-|TRBJ1-4|once|TRBV27
TGTGCCAGCACTAAGAGGGAAAAACTGTTTTTT
CASTKREKLFF
>TRBD2|TRBJ2-1|many|TRBV27
TGTGCCACCGGGACTAGCGGGGCGGGGGAGCAGTTCTTC
CATGTSGAGEQFF
>TRBD1|TRBJ1-6|few|TRBV6-1
TGTGCCAGCAGTGATGGACAGGGTGGTTCACCCCTCCACTTT
CASSDGQGGSPLHF
>TRBD2|TRBJ2-1|-|TRBV13
TGTGCCAGCAGCCCGGGACTAGCGGCGCTTAATGAGCAGTTCTTC
CASSPGLAALNEQFF
>-|TRBJ2-1|-|TRBV9
TGTGCCAGCAGCGTAGACGGGAACTCCTACAATGAGCAGTTCTTC
CASSVDGNSYNEQFF
>TRBD2|TRBJ2-3|-|TRBV9
TGTGCCAGCAGCGTACAGTGGGGGGGTGTTACAGATACGCAGTATTTT
CASSVQWGGVTDTQYF
>TRBD2|TRBJ2-1|-|TRBV4-3
TGCGCCAGCAGCCAAGCGATACTAGCGGGGGCCTACAATGAGCAGTTCTTC
CASSQAILAGAYNEQFF
>-|TRBJ1-2|-|TRBV27
TGTGCCGTATTGGACCCGGGAAGATATGGGTATGGCTACACCTTC
CAVLDPGRYGYGYTF
>TRBD2|TRBJ2-1|-|TRBV3-1/TRBV3-2
TGTGCCAGCAGCTTGCTACTAGCGGGAGGGAATGAGCAGTTCTTC
CASSLLLAGGNEQFF
>-|TRBJ2-6|-|TRBV6-6
TGTGCCAGCAGTCGAGCCCAGTCACCTCCCGGGGCCAACGTCCTGACTTTC
CASSRAQSPPGANVLTF
>-|TRBJ2-7|-|TRBV9
TGTGCCAGCAGCGAAGCGGGCCATTCCTACGAGCAGTACTTC
CASSEAGHSYEQYF
>-|TRBJ2-7|-|TRBV13
TGTGCCAGCAGCTTGAGGTCCTCCTACGAGCAGTACTTC
CASSLRSSYEQYF
>TRBD1|TRBJ2-7|-|TRBV11-2
TGTGCCAGCAGCTATCCGGGACAGGGGGCTTACGAGCAGTACTTC
CASSYPGQGAYEQYF
>-|TRBJ1-5|-|TRBV27
TGTGCCAGCAGTCCACTCTACGAGCAGCCCCAGCATTTT
CASSPLYEQPQHF
>TRBD2|TRBJ2-7|-|TRBV18
TGTGCCAGCTCACAGGGACTAGCGGGGTCGGACGAGCAGTACTTC
CASSQGLAGSDEQYF